The clone carrying this T cell receptor (beta chain) has at least ten counts. Noted time point: pre-sensitization, week 0. Treatment of the sample: therapeutic diphenylcyclopropenone sensitization with weekly scalp DPC. Using its own MiXCR run on the RACE reads, TCRdb lists one record per CDR3 protein. The sample shows 45,000 to 60,000 distinct CDR3 sequences, roughly 8.8% of them seen only once. The sample belongs to a study of human T cells and chemical hapten exposure. Study at large: An area of 2 cm by approximately 2 cm on upper inner arm skin received 2% DPC for sensitization.

The germline CDR1 and CDR2 sequences are LNHNV and YYDKDF (reference sequence). The CDR3 is 15 residues long. Germline trimming cut 5 bases from V and 1 base from J; bases unmatched to any gene: 5. The chain uses TRBV15 and TRBJ2-5; 9 positions agree with TRBD2. This TCR derives from a woman aged 35 to 49 with alopecia areata. Some clones in this sample may be carry-over from other donors' samples. The source material was whole blood, sampled in connection with sensitization to the hapten diphenylcyclopropenone (DPC). CDR3 residues: CATSPLAGTQETQYF. CDR3 nucleotide sequence: TGTGCCACCAGCCCCCTAGCGGGGACCCAAGAGACCCAGTACTTC.